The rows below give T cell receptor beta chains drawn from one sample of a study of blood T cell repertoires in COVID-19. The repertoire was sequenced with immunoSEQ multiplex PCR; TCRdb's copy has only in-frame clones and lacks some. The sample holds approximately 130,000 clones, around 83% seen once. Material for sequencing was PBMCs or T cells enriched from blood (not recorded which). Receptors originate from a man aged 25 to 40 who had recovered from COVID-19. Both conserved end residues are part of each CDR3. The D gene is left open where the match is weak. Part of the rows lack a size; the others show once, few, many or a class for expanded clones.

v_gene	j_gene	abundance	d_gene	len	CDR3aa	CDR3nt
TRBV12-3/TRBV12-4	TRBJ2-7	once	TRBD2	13	CASGTSVSYEQYF	TGTGCCAGTGGGACTAGCGTTTCCTACGAGCAGTACTTC
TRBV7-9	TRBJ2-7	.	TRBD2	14	CASSLGLAGVEQYF	TGTGCCAGCAGCTTGGGACTAGCGGGAGTCGAGCAGTACTTC
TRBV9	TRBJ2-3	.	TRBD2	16	CASSVVLAGGIDTQYF	TGTGCCAGCAGCGTAGTCCTAGCGGGAGGTATAGATACGCAGTATTTT
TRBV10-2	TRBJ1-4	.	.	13	CASSTPANEKLFF	TGCGCCAGCAGTACACCCGCTAATGAAAAACTGTTTTTT
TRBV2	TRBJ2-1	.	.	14	CAIGEASVLDEQFF	TGTGCCATCGGGGAGGCTAGCGTTCTTGATGAGCAGTTCTTC
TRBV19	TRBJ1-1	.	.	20	CASSIPYFANDRFMNTEAFF	TGTGCCAGTAGTATACCGTATTTCGCGAACGACAGGTTCATGAACACTGAAGCTTTCTTT
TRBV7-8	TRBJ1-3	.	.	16	CASSLGQSYSGNTIYF	TGTGCCAGCAGCTTAGGACAGTCCTACTCTGGAAACACCATATATTTT
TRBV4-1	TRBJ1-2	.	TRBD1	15	CASSQDQGTDYGYTF	TGCGCCAGCAGCCAAGATCAAGGGACAGACTATGGCTACACCTTC
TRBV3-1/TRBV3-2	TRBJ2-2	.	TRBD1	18	CASSQIPGTARNTGELFF	TGTGCCAGCAGCCAGATCCCGGGGACAGCGAGGAACACCGGGGAGCTGTTTTTT
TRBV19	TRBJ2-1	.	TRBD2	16	CASSILRGAFYNEQFF	TGTGCCAGTAGTATCTTGCGGGGGGCCTTTTACAATGAGCAGTTCTTC
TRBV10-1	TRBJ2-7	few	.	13	CASSGYRAGEQYF	TGCGCCAGCAGTGGGTACAGGGCGGGCGAGCAGTACTTC
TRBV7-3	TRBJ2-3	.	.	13	CASSLNSQDTQYF	TGTGCCAGCAGCTTAAACAGTCAGGATACGCAGTATTTT
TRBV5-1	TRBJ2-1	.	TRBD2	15	CASRRGGGDTNEQFF	TGCGCCAGCAGGAGGGGCGGGGGAGACACGAATGAGCAGTTCTTC
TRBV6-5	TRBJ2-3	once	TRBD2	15	CASIEASGGSDTQYF	TGTGCCAGCATCGAGGCTAGCGGGGGCTCGGATACGCAGTATTTT
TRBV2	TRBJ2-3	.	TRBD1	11	CASGDSRTQYF	TGTGCCAGCGGGGACAGCCGTACGCAGTATTTT
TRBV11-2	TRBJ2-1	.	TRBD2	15	CASSPVRGAYNEQFF	TGTGCCAGCAGCCCAGTGCGGGGGGCATACAATGAGCAGTTCTTC
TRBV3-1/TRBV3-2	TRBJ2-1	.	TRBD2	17	CASSRGLAGGSYNEQFF	TGTGCCAGCAGCCGAGGACTAGCGGGAGGATCCTACAATGAGCAGTTCTTC
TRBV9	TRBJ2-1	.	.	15	CASSVDSQSYNEQFF	TGTGCCAGCAGCGTAGACTCTCAATCCTACAATGAGCAGTTCTTC
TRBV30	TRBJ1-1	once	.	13	CAWSAGNGAEAFF	TGTGCCTGGAGTGCCGGGAATGGGGCTGAAGCTTTCTTT
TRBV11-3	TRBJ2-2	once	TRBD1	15	CASSDREANTGELFF	TGTGCCAGCAGCGACAGGGAAGCGAACACCGGGGAGCTGTTTTTT